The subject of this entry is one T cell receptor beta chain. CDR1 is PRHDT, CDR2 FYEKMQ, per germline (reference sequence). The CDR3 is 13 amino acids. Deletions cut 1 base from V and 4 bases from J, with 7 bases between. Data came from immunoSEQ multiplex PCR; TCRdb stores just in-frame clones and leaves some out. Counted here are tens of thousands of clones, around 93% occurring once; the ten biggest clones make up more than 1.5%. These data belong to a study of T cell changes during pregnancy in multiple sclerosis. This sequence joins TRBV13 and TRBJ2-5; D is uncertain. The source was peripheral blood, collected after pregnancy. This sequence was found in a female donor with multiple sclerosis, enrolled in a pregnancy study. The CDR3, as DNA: TGTGCCAGCAGCTTAGCAGAATCAGAGACCCAGTACTTC. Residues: CASSLAESETQYF.